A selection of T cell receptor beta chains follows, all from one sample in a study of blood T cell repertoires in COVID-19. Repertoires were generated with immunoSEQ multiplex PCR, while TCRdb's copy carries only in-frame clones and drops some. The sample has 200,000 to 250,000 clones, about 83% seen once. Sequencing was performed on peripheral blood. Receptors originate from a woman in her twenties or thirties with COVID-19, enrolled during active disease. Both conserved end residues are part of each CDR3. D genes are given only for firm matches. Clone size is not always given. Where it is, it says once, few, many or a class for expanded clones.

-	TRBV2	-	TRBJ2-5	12	TGTGCCAGTGGTTGGTTGCAGGAGACCCAGTACTTC	CASGWLQETQYF
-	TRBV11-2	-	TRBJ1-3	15	TGTGCCAGCAGCCGCGAGGCCGTCTCTGGAAACACCATATATTTT	CASSREAVSGNTIYF
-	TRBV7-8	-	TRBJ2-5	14	TGTGCCAGCAGCCCGGGGGGCCGTAGCGAGACCCAGTACTTC	CASSPGGRSETQYF
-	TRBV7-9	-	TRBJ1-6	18	TGTGCCAGCAGCTTACTCCGGATAGGGGGACCCTATAATTCACCCCTCCACTTT	CASSLLRIGGPYNSPLHF
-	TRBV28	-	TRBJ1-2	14	TGTGCCAGCAGTCCTCTCCAGGGTCACTATGGCTACACCTTC	CASSPLQGHYGYTF
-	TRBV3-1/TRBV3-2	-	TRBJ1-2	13	TGTGCCAGCAGCCAAGTCCTCTCCTATGGCTACACCTTC	CASSQVLSYGYTF
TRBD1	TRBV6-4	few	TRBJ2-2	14	TGTGCCAGCAGTGGACAGGGGGACACCGGGGAGCTGTTTTTT	CASSGQGDTGELFF
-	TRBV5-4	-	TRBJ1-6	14	TGTGCCAGCAGCATCCGGGTTCTGAATTCACCCCTCCACTTT	CASSIRVLNSPLHF
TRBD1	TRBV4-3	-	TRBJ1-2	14	TGCGCCAGCAGCCAATTACAGGGGGACTATGGCTACACCTTC	CASSQLQGDYGYTF
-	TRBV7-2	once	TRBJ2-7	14	TGTGCCAGCAGGGCGGGGGCGCAACCATCCGAGCAGTACTTC	CASRAGAQPSEQYF
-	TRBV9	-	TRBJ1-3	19	TGTGCCAGCAGCGGAACAGCTAAGGGGAAGGAAGTCTCTGGAAACACCATATATTTT	CASSGTAKGKEVSGNTIYF
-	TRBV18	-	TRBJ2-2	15	TGTGCCAGCTCACCACCCGGACTTCCCGCCGGGGAGCTGTTTTTT	CASSPPGLPAGELFF
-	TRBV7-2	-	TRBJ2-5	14	TGTGCCAGCAGCTTACAGGGGTACCAAGAGACCCAGTACTTC	CASSLQGYQETQYF
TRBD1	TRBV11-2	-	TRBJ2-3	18	TGTGCCAGCAGGCCACTGATCCGGGACAGGGGGTGGGCAGATACGCAGTATTTT	CASRPLIRDRGWADTQYF
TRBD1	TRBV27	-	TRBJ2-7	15	TGTGCCAGCAGTTTCGGACAGGGCGGGTTTTACGAGCAGTACTTC	CASSFGQGGFYEQYF
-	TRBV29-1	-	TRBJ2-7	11	TGCAGCGTTATTAGCACCTACGAGCAGTACTTC	CSVISTYEQYF
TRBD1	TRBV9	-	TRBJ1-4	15	TGTGCCAGCAGCCCAGCGGGGACAGGCCGGGAAAAACTGTTTTTT	CASSPAGTGREKLFF
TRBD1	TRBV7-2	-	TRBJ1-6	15	TGTGCCAGCAGCCCGGGAGGACAGGGGAAATCACCCCTCCACTTT	CASSPGGQGKSPLHF
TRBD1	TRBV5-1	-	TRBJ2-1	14	TGCGCCAGCAGGTTTGGACAGGGTTTGTTTGAGCAGTTCTTC	CASRFGQGLFEQFF
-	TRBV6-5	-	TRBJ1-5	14	TGTGCCAGCAGCCAAACTGGCTTACAGCAGCCCCAGCATTTT	CASSQTGLQQPQHF
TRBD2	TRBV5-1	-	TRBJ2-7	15	TGCGCCAGCAGCCCGTTAGCGGGCTCTATTCTCGAGCAGTACTTC	CASSPLAGSILEQYF
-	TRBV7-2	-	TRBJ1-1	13	TGTGCCAGCAAGAGGCCGGAGGGGACTGAAGCTTTCTTT	CASKRPEGTEAFF
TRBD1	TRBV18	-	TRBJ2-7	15	TGTGCCAGCTCACCGTTCCAGGGGGAGTCCTACGAGCAGTACTTC	CASSPFQGESYEQYF
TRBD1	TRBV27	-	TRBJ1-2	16	TGTGCCAGCAGTTTATCGAAGGCAGGGGGCGACTCTGGCTACACCTTC	CASSLSKAGGDSGYTF
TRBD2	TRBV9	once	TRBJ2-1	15	TGTGCCAGCTGCCAAAGCGGGACCCCCTACAATGAGCAGTTCTTC	CASCQSGTPYNEQFF
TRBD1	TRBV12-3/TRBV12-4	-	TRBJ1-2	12	TGTGCCAGCAGCCGACAGGGGGCGGACTACACCTTC	CASSRQGADYTF
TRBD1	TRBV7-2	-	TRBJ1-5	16	TGTGCCAGCAGCTTATACAGGGGGGCCTACAATCAGCCCCAGCATTTT	CASSLYRGAYNQPQHF
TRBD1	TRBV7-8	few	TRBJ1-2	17	TGTGCCAGCAGCTCAGGGATACCGGGACAGCCTAACTATGGCTACACCTTC	CASSSGIPGQPNYGYTF
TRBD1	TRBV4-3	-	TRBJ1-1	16	TGCGCCAGCAGCCAGGACAGGGTGATGGTGAAAACTGAAGCTTTCTTT	CASSQDRVMVKTEAFF
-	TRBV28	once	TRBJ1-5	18	TGTGCCAGCAGTCAACATGGGGGGGTGCCCTATAGCAATCAGCCCCAGCATTTT	CASSQHGGVPYSNQPQHF
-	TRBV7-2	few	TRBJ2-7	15	TGTGCCAGCAGTCCCGGTGACAGGATCTCCTACGAGCAGTACTTC	CASSPGDRISYEQYF
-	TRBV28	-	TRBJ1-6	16	TGTGCCAGCAGTTCCCCCCTGGCGGCCCTTAATTCACCCCTCCACTTT	CASSSPLAALNSPLHF
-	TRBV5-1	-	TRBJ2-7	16	TGCGCCAGCAGCTTGGGTGCAGGGGTCCCGTCCTACGAGCAGTACTTC	CASSLGAGVPSYEQYF
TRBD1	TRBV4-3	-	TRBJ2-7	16	TGCGCCAGCAGCCAAGCCGGGACAGGGGACCCCTACGAGCAGTACTTC	CASSQAGTGDPYEQYF
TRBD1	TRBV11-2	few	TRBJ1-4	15	TGTGCCAGCAGCGTACAGGGGGCGACTAATGAAAAACTGTTTTTT	CASSVQGATNEKLFF
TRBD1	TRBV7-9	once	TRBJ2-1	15	TGTGCCAGCAGCCCCCGACAGGGGACTTACAATGAGCAGTTCTTC	CASSPRQGTYNEQFF
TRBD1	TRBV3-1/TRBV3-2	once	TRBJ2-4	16	TGTGCCAGCAGCCAATGGACAGGGGGGGACCTAAACATTCAGTACTTC	CASSQWTGGDLNIQYF
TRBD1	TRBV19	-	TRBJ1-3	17	TGTGCCAGTAGTATTAATCCCAGGGGGCCCACTGGAAACACCATATATTTT	CASSINPRGPTGNTIYF
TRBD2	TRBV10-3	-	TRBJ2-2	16	TGTGCCATCAGCACAGGGACTAGCGGGTTATCCGGGGAGCTGTTTTTT	CAISTGTSGLSGELFF
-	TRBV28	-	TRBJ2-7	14	TGTGCCAGCAGTTTATTCGGGTCGTCCGACGAGCAGTACTTC	CASSLFGSSDEQYF
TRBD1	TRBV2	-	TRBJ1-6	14	TGTGCCAGCGTGGGGGGACAGGGGAATTCACCCCTCCACTTT	CASVGGQGNSPLHF
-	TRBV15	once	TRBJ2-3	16	TGTGCCACCAGCAGCGCGGGGATAAGTGTCCCAGATACGCAGTATTTT	CATSSAGISVPDTQYF
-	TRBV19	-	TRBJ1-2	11	TGTGCCAGTAGTGGAGGACAGGGCTACACCTTC	CASSGGQGYTF
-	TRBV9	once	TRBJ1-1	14	TGTGCCAGCAGCGTCCAGGGTGGGAACACTGAAGCTTTCTTT	CASSVQGGNTEAFF
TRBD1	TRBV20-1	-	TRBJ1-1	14	TGCAGTGCTAGTGGGGACAGGGCGAACACTGAAGCTTTCTTT	CSASGDRANTEAFF
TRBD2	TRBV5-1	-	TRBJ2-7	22	TGCGCCAGCATTTTTAAGGGGCTAGCCCGAACCAGAGGACCAAGCGGGGCCTACGAGCAGTACTTC	CASIFKGLARTRGPSGAYEQYF
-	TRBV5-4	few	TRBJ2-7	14	TGTGCCAGCAGCCTCACAGGGAGCCCCTACGAGCAGTACTTC	CASSLTGSPYEQYF
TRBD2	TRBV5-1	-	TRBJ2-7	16	TGCGCCAGCAGCTTGGACGTGGCGGGAGGGCCGGGGGAGCAGTACTTC	CASSLDVAGGPGEQYF
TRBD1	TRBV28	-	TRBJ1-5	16	TGTGCCAGCAGTTCCGAGACAGGGGTAATATTTCAGCCCCAGCATTTT	CASSSETGVIFQPQHF
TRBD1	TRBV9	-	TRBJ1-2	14	TGTGCCAGCAGCGCGTCAGGGGGCAACTATGGCTACACCTTC	CASSASGGNYGYTF